The rows below give T cell receptor beta chains drawn from one sample of a study of cytomegalovirus exposure and HLA in healthy donors. TCRdb's copy holds only in-frame clones and misses some; the assay was immunoSEQ multiplex PCR. This repertoire shows about 120,000 clones, roughly 65% found once; its top ten account for more than 8.5%. The sequencing input was PBMCs. The receptors originated from a man in his forties or fifties in good health and CMV-seropositive. CDR3s include the opening cysteine and the closing phenylalanine or tryptophan. Fields, in order: CDR3 length, J gene, V gene, D gene, clone size, CDR3 DNA, CDR3 protein. The D gene is left open where the match is weak. Only part of the rows carry a size: once, few, many, or a class if the clone is expanded.

>15|TRBJ2-1|TRBV6-1|TRBD1|NA
TGTGCCAGCACCACCGGGACAGGGGATTGGAATGAGCAGTTCTTC
CASTTGTGDWNEQFF
>15|TRBJ2-7|TRBV7-2|TRBD2|NA
TGTGCCAGCAGCTTAGAGGCTAGCGGACATTGGGAGCAGTACTTC
CASSLEASGHWEQYF
>16|TRBJ2-7|TRBV10-1|TRBD1|NA
TGCGCCAGCAGTGACCTTGGGACAGGGCTCTCCTACGAGCAGTACTTC
CASSDLGTGLSYEQYF
>15|TRBJ2-3|TRBV5-8|TRBD1|NA
TGTGCCAGCAGTCGACAGGGAACTAGCACAGATACGCAGTATTTT
CASSRQGTSTDTQYF
>12|TRBJ2-3|TRBV16|NA|NA
TGTGCCAGCAGCCAATCGAGAGATACGCAGTATTTT
CASSQSRDTQYF
>18|TRBJ2-1|TRBV4-2|TRBD2|NA
TGTGCCAGCAGCCGGCTATCCGGGACTAGCGGGAGGGCAGGTGAGCAGTTCTTC
CASSRLSGTSGRAGEQFF
>15|TRBJ2-4|TRBV6-1|TRBD1|NA
TGTGCCAGCAGACTGGAGGGGACAGGCCCAAACATTCAGTACTTC
CASRLEGTGPNIQYF
>16|TRBJ2-3|TRBV5-6|TRBD1|few
TGTGCCAGCAGCTTGTTTTCAGGGGGCAACACAGATACGCAGTATTTT
CASSLFSGGNTDTQYF
>13|TRBJ2-7|TRBV7-3|TRBD2|many
TGTGCCAGCAGTATTCAGCGGGACTACGAGCAGTACTTC
CASSIQRDYEQYF
>15|TRBJ2-5|TRBV18|TRBD1|few
TGTGCCAGCTCATGGACCGGGACAGGGAAAGAGACCCAGTACTTC
CASSWTGTGKETQYF
>14|TRBJ1-6|TRBV6-5|NA|NA
TGTGCCAGCAGTAGACATGGGGGGAATTCACCCCTCCACTTT
CASSRHGGNSPLHF
>13|TRBJ1-1|TRBV30|NA|NA
TGTGCCTGGAGTTTCTCAGGGTGGACTGAAGCTTTCTTT
CAWSFSGWTEAFF
>15|TRBJ2-4|TRBV5-8|TRBD1|NA
TGTGCCAGCACCAGCACGACAGGGCGAGGGGACATTCAGTACTTC
CASTSTTGRGDIQYF
>17|TRBJ2-7|TRBV28|TRBD2|few
TGTGCCAGCAGCCCACCATTCGCGGGAGGAGGGGCCTACGAGCAGTACTTC
CASSPPFAGGGAYEQYF
>16|TRBJ1-3|TRBV5-1|NA|few
TGCGCCAGCAGCTTGGCAGGGATTCCCTCTGGAAACACCATATATTTT
CASSLAGIPSGNTIYF
>17|TRBJ1-3|TRBV28|NA|few
TGTGCCAGCAGTTTATTTAATCCATCAGGGGTTGGAAACACCATATATTTT
CASSLFNPSGVGNTIYF
>13|TRBJ1-1|TRBV2|NA|NA
TGTGCCAGCAGTGGGCAGGGGAACACTGAAGCTTTCTTT
CASSGQGNTEAFF
>14|TRBJ2-1|TRBV29-1|TRBD2|NA
TGCAGCGTCGGACTAGCGGGAGTGTACAATGAGCAGTTCTTC
CSVGLAGVYNEQFF
>16|TRBJ2-3|TRBV6-6|NA|NA
TGTGCCAGCAGTTACGAGGGTCTAGCCCTTCTCTCGGAGCAGTATTTT
CASSYEGLALLSEQYF
>17|TRBJ1-5|TRBV19|NA|NA
TGTGCCAGTAGTATGGACCCTATTGGGAGAGTCCATCAGCCCCAGCATTTT
CASSMDPIGRVHQPQHF
>16|TRBJ1-5|TRBV19|NA|NA
TGTGCCAGTAGTATAGGATGGGTAGGGGGCAATCAGCCCCAGCATTTT
CASSIGWVGGNQPQHF
>13|TRBJ2-7|TRBV10-2|TRBD1|NA
TGCGCCAGCAGGACCGGGACAGGGGATCGGCAGTACTTC
CASRTGTGDRQYF
>13|TRBJ2-2|TRBV15|NA|once
TGTGCCACCAGCAGGCAAAACCTAGAGGAGCTGTTTTTT
CATSRQNLEELFF
>14|TRBJ2-1|TRBV7-7|TRBD2|NA
TGTGCCAGCAGCTCACTAGCGGGGTACAATGAGCAGTTCTTC
CASSSLAGYNEQFF
>15|TRBJ2-2|TRBV5-4|TRBD1|NA
TGTGCCAGCAGCTTACAGGGGGCGAACACCGGGGAGCTGTTTTTT
CASSLQGANTGELFF
>14|TRBJ1-2|TRBV7-2|NA|NA
TGTGCCAGCAGCTTAGTAGCAACTAACTATGGCTACACCTTC
CASSLVATNYGYTF
>16|TRBJ2-1|TRBV19|TRBD1|NA
TGTGCCAGTCGCCCAGGATGGGACAGTAAATACAATGAGCAGTTCTTC
CASRPGWDSKYNEQFF
>13|TRBJ1-5|TRBV28|NA|NA
TGTGCCAGCAGTTCCGGTACCAATCAGCCCCAGCATTTT
CASSSGTNQPQHF
>16|TRBJ2-3|TRBV5-1|TRBD2|NA
TGCGCCAGCAGCTTGTCTTCGGCGGGGGGTTCAGATACGCAGTATTTT
CASSLSSAGGSDTQYF
>12|TRBJ2-3|TRBV7-8|NA|few
TGTGCCAGCAGCCCGGGCACAGATACGCAGTATTTT
CASSPGTDTQYF
>13|TRBJ2-6|TRBV28|NA|NA
TGTGCCAGCCGTGGCCCTGGGGCCAACGTCCTGACTTTC
CASRGPGANVLTF
>14|TRBJ1-2|TRBV7-8|NA|once
TGTGCCAGCAGCGAGACCCAGGGTTGGGTAGGCTACACCTTC
CASSETQGWVGYTF
>12|TRBJ1-2|TRBV18|NA|NA
TGTGCCAGCTCACCCCTACAGGGAGGCTACACCTTC
CASSPLQGGYTF
>15|TRBJ2-1|TRBV30|NA|few
TGTGCCTGGAGTAAAATGACAGTGTTGACGAATGAGCAGTTCTTC
CAWSKMTVLTNEQFF
>18|TRBJ2-2|TRBV10-2|TRBD2|NA
TGCGCCAGCAGTGAGCCGGGTCTCCTAGCGGGGAACACCGGGGAGCTGTTTTTT
CASSEPGLLAGNTGELFF
>12|TRBJ1-1|TRBV29-1|TRBD1|few
TGCAGCGACAAGACAGGGTTCGCTGAAGCTTTCTTT
CSDKTGFAEAFF
>14|TRBJ2-5|TRBV2|TRBD1|few
TGTGCCAGCAGAGATAGGACAGGGGGAGAGACCCAGTACTTC
CASRDRTGGETQYF
>11|TRBJ2-7|TRBV7-2|NA|NA
TGTGCCAGCAGCTTAGGGCGCGGGGCAGTTTGG
CASSLGRGAVW
>13|TRBJ2-1|TRBV7-2|NA|NA
TGTGCCAGCAGTGTAGGGGTGTACAATGAGCAGTTCTTC
CASSVGVYNEQFF
>14|TRBJ2-1|TRBV6-5|NA|few
TGTGCCAGCAGTTACTCTTACAGGACGCGAGAGCAGTTCTTC
CASSYSYRTREQFF
>13|TRBJ2-7|TRBV14|TRBD1|NA
TGTGCCAGCAGCCCAAGACAGGGGGCAGGGCAGTACTTC
CASSPRQGAGQYF
>14|TRBJ1-3|TRBV6-6|TRBD1|NA
TGTGCCAGCAGCGGACAGGGTATAGGAAACACCATATATTTT
CASSGQGIGNTIYF
>16|TRBJ1-4|TRBV29-1|NA|NA
TGCAGCGTTACCCTTTATGGAAGCGGGGTTAATGAAAAACTGTTTTTT
CSVTLYGSGVNEKLFF
>16|TRBJ2-1|TRBV11-3|TRBD2|NA
TGTGCCAGCAGCTTAGCAGGCGGGAGGGCCCTCAATGAGCAGTTCTTC
CASSLAGGRALNEQFF
>15|TRBJ2-7|TRBV18|NA|few
TGTGCCAGCTCACCACAGGATCTACCACGGGGGGAGCAGTACTTC
CASSPQDLPRGEQYF
>17|TRBJ1-2|TRBV10-2|TRBD1|NA
TGCGCCAGCAGTGGGACAGGGGGCGCGTTCGAGTTCTATGGCTACACCTTC
CASSGTGGAFEFYGYTF
>17|TRBJ2-5|TRBV5-6|TRBD2|NA
TGTGCCAGCAGCGACCCCCGCGGTAGCGGGGTGAGAGGGGCCCAGTACTTC
CASSDPRGSGVRGAQYF
>14|TRBJ2-7|TRBV7-2|NA|NA
TGTGCCAGCAGCTTAGGGGACACCTCCTACGAGCAGTACTTC
CASSLGDTSYEQYF
>13|TRBJ2-2|TRBV11-2|NA|few
TGTGCCAGCAGCTTAGGAGGCACCGGGGAGCTGTTTTTT
CASSLGGTGELFF
>16|TRBJ1-1|TRBV6-5|NA|NA
TGTGCCAGCAGTTACATCGGGGGGGCAACCGTCACTGAAGCTTTCTTT
CASSYIGGATVTEAFF
>14|TRBJ1-2|TRBV7-9|NA|NA
TGTGCCAGCACCGGCAGAGGGCTCCACTATGGCTACACCTTC
CASTGRGLHYGYTF
>15|TRBJ2-5|TRBV4-1|TRBD1|NA
TGCGCCAGCAGCCAGGGGACAGGAACCCAAGAGACCCAGTACTTC
CASSQGTGTQETQYF
>14|TRBJ2-7|TRBV6-1|NA|NA
TGTGCCAGCAGTGAACGCTTCAGCTCCTACGAGCAGTACTTC
CASSERFSSYEQYF
>14|TRBJ1-2|TRBV6-1|NA|NA
TGTGCCAGCAGTCAGCGGTCCAGCCTCTATGGCTACACCTTC
CASSQRSSLYGYTF
>17|TRBJ2-1|TRBV4-3|TRBD2|NA
TGCGCCAGCAGCCAAGATAATTGGGCTAGCGGTTACAATGAGCAGTTCTTC
CASSQDNWASGYNEQFF